The 22 T cell receptor beta chains listed next were all sequenced from one sample in a study of CD8 T cells in ankylosing spondylitis. Via MiXCR, TCRdb re-called the 5' RACE reads, giving one row per CDR3 protein. Altogether about 160,000 distinct CDR3 sequences are present, about 18% being singletons, with the ten largest covering approximately 8%. Specimen: blood, either unsorted or a sorted T cell fraction (not recorded which). The receptor source for this set is a male donor with ankylosing spondylitis or in good health (not recorded which).

The chain couples TRBV5-1 to TRBJ2-1, with D unresolved. CDR1 and CDR2 from the germline V gene are SGHRS and YFSETQ. V lost 0 bases and J lost 9, with 13 bases in between. This CDR3 has 14 residues. CDR3 DNA: TGCGCCAGCAGCTTGGACTTTGTTCCTCTTGAGCAGTTCTTC. It encodes CASSLDFVPLEQFF.

V is TRBV6-1 and J is TRBJ2-1, with 10 bases that match TRBD2. The trim removed 5 bases at V and 8 bases at J, leaving 12 bases unmatched. The germline CDR1 and CDR2 sequences are MNHNS and SASEGT. This CDR3 contains 16 residues. CDR3 residues: CASSPLSAGGPYEQFF. The CDR3 DNA follows: TGTGCCAGCAGTCCCCTTTCAGCGGGAGGGCCCTATGAGCAGTTCTTC.

This clonotype was seen ten or more times. The gene calls are TRBV5-1 and TRBJ2-1; D possibly corresponds to TRBD2 (5 bases). Germline lookup yields CDR1 SGHRS and CDR2 YFSETQ. CDR3 length: 14 residues. Trimming removed 7 bases at V and 0 bases at J, with 11 bases between. CDR3 nucleotide sequence: TGCGCCAGCGCTCCCCGGGACTCCTACAATGAGCAGTTCTTC. Amino acids: CASAPRDSYNEQFF.

There are a few counts of this clonotype. V and J are TRBV12-3 or TRBV12-4 and TRBJ2-5, with 12 positions matching TRBD2. CDR3 length equals 14 residues. V lost 6 bases and J lost 4; bases outside the gene matches: 3. The CDR3 loop is CASRKTSGRETQYF. CDR3 coding DNA: TGTGCCAGCAGAAAGACTAGCGGGAGAGAGACCCAGTACTTC.

This chain links TRBV23-1 with TRBJ2-7, with TRBD1 identical over 7 bases. TRBV23-1 is an open reading frame, and its role is uncertain. This CDR3 spans 13 amino acids. The junction had 7 bases not matched to a gene; V was cut back by 8 bases and J by 3 bases. The chain's CDR3 is CASFYRGIYEQYF. CDR3 coding DNA: TGCGCCAGCTTCTACAGGGGAATCTACGAGCAGTACTTC.

This clonotype was seen ten or more times. The chain recombines TRBV4-2 with TRBJ2-1; 16 bases agree with TRBD2. This CDR3 comprises 16 residues. After removal of 4 bases from V and 9 bases from J, the junction contained 6 bases not matched to a gene. Germline V gene data show CDR1 as LGHNA and CDR2 as YNFKEQ. CDR3 DNA: TGTGCCAGCAGCCCGGGACTAGCGGGAGGGTTTCTTGAGCAGTTCTTC. Protein product: CASSPGLAGGFLEQFF.

The chain joins TRBV5-1 to TRBJ2-7; 10 bases agree with TRBD2. CDR1 SGHRS and CDR2 YFSETQ come from the germline V gene. The CDR3 extends over 14 amino acids. V dropped 3 bases and J dropped 4; count of bases not matched to a gene: 4. As DNA, the CDR3 is TGCGCCAGCAGCTCAGCGGGAGGGAAGTACGAGCAGTACTTC. This sequence encodes CASSSAGGKYEQYF.

This chain links TRBV30 with TRBJ1-2; D gene uncertain. Germline V gives CDR1 GTSNPN, CDR2 SVGIG (reference sequence). The V gene lost 7 bases and the J gene lost 4 bases, with 16 bases spanning the gap. The CDR3 is 13 amino acids. CDR3 residues: CASGYGQSYGYTF. CDR3 coding DNA: TGTGCCTCCGGATACGGGCAGAGCTATGGCTACACCTTC.

This clonotype was counted between two and nine times. The rearrangement links TRBV5-5 to TRBJ2-6, with D maybe TRBD2 (6 bases). The germline V gene encodes CDR1 SGHKS and CDR2 YYEKEE (reference sequence). V lost 2 bases and J 0 bases, leaving 12 bases between the germline ends. This CDR3 comprises 17 residues. The CDR3 nucleotides read TGTGCCAGCAGCTTACTAGCCTACGGCTCTGGGGCCAACGTCCTGACTTTC. Amino acid sequence: CASSLLAYGSGANVLTF.

This clonotype was observed at least ten times. The chain recombines TRBV12-3 or TRBV12-4 with TRBJ1-1; D may be TRBD1 (5 bases). This CDR3 contains 13 residues. Trimming pared 6 bases from V and 2 bases from J, leaving 10 bases between. The CDR3 here is CASSRGANTEAFF. CDR3 sequence (DNA): TGTGCCAGCAGCCGAGGGGCTAACACTGAAGCTTTCTTT.

DNA for the CDR3: TGCAGCGTTGCCCACAGGGAAGAGACCCAGTACTTC. It is translated as CSVAHREETQYF. V gene TRBV29-1 combines with J gene TRBJ2-5, with TRBD1 as a possible D gene (6 bases). This CDR3 has 12 residues. Germline CDR1 reads SQVTM; CDR2 reads ANQGSEA. The V end was cut by 4 bases, the J end by 3 bases, with 9 bases between.

This clonotype came up many times. This chain uses TRBV5-1 with TRBJ1-1; D gene uncertain. Trimming left V 1 base short and J 0 bases short, with 13 bases between. CDR1 and CDR2 from the germline V gene are SGHRS and YFSETQ. The CDR3 contains 16 residues. CDR3 loop: CASSLTLDGMNTEAFF. CDR3 in DNA: TGCGCCAGCAGCTTGACCCTGGACGGCATGAACACTGAAGCTTTCTTT.

CDR3 sequence (DNA): TGTGCCAGCAGCTTGTCAACGGCCCAAAGGGAAAAACTGTTTTTT. Its translation is CASSLSTAQREKLFF. The rearrangement joins TRBV5-6 to TRBJ1-4; D is uncertain. Germline V gene sequence: CDR1 SGHDT, CDR2 YYEEEE. Trimming removed 1 base from V and 8 bases from J, with 15 bases in between. CDR3 length equals 15 residues.

This clonotype occurred a few times. The rearrangement links TRBV2 to TRBJ2-3, with D perhaps being TRBD1 or TRBD2 (5 bases each). The germline V and J ends were trimmed by 3 bases and 0 bases, with 10 bases remaining between them. Per germline, CDR1 SNHLY and CDR2 FYNNEI. The CDR3 has 15 amino acids. CDR3 sequence reads: CASSDGGYSTDTQYF. CDR3 bases: TGTGCCAGCAGTGATGGGGGATATAGCACAGATACGCAGTATTTT.

The chain combines TRBV7-8 with TRBJ1-5; D is possibly TRBD1 (6 bases). The V and J ends lost 6 bases and 0 bases respectively, with 18 bases between them. Germline CDR1 SGHVS, CDR2 FQNEAQ. The CDR3 is 17 amino acids. CDR3: CASSYRPKGGSNQPQHF. CDR3 nucleotide sequence: TGTGCCAGCAGTTATCGACCTAAAGGGGGTAGCAATCAGCCCCAGCATTTT.

The chain has TRBV9 and TRBJ2-2; a possible D gene is TRBD2 (6 bases). Germline CDR1 SGDLS, CDR2 YYNGEE. The CDR3 sequence is 16 residues long. The V gene lost 2 bases and the J gene lost 5 bases, with 16 bases spanning the gap. CDR3 nucleotide sequence: TGTGCCAGCAGCGTCGAATGGGACTCCCGAACCGGGGAGCTGTTTTTT. This translates into CASSVEWDSRTGELFF. Based on the CDR3 plus reference TRBV9 and TRBJ2-2, the full variable domain is DSGVTQTPKHLITATGQRVTLRCSPRSGDLSVYWYQQSLDQGLQFLIQYYNGEERAKGNILERFSAQQFPDLHSELNLSSLELGDSALYFCASSVEWDSRTGELFFGEGSRLTVL.

This clonotype was recorded at least ten times. The chain links TRBV5-6 to TRBJ1-6; D is unresolved. Per germline, CDR1 SGHDT and CDR2 YYEEEE. Between the trimmed V and J ends, which lost 1 base and 7 bases, there was a span of 18 bases. There are 17 residues in the CDR3. The DNA for the CDR3 is TGTGCCAGCAGCTTGATTCCCTCGGCAGGCGGAAATTCACCCCTCCACTTT. Encoded protein: CASSLIPSAGGNSPLHF.

This clonotype was observed many times. The chain carries TRBV28 and TRBJ2-3; unclear D gene. V was shortened by 6 bases and J by 0 bases, with 13 bases between the two germline ends. Germline values: CDR1 MDHEN, CDR2 SYDVKM. This CDR3 has 15 amino acids. Written as DNA, the CDR3 is TGTGCCAGCAGACCACTTGAGATAAGCACAGATACGCAGTATTTT. It is translated as CASRPLEISTDTQYF.

This chain joins TRBV12-3 or TRBV12-4 and TRBJ1-5; unclear D gene. The CDR3 runs 13 residues. V lost 3 bases to trimming and J lost 2 bases, with 5 bases between them. This chain's CDR3 is CASSFARNQPQHF. The DNA for the CDR3 is TGTGCCAGCAGTTTCGCTCGCAATCAGCCCCAGCATTTT.

This clonotype showed up many times. This chain joins TRBV20-1 and TRBJ2-1; 11 bases map to TRBD2. This CDR3 has 16 amino acids. Germline V lookup: CDR1 DFQATT, CDR2 SNEGSKA (reference sequence). The DNA for the CDR3 is TGCAGCGCCACTAGCGGGAGTTCGAGCTCCTACAATGAGCAGTTCTTC. It encodes CSATSGSSSSYNEQFF.

V and J are TRBV7-8 and TRBJ1-2; D not certain. Germline CDR1 and CDR2: SGHVS and FQNEAQ. The CDR3 loop spans 15 amino acids. V was clipped by 1 base and J by 3 bases, with 12 bases between them. For the CDR3, the DNA is TGTGCCAGCAGCTTAGGGCACCCTCGTGACTATGGCTACACCTTC. It is translated as CASSLGHPRDYGYTF.

This clonotype came up many times. The chain carries TRBV20-1 and TRBJ1-1; D is perhaps TRBD1 (5 bases). CDR3 length: 13 residues. Germline lookup yields CDR1 DFQATT and CDR2 SNEGSKA (reference sequence). V shed 5 bases and J shed 4 bases, with 14 bases lying between them. Here the CDR3 DNA reads TGCAGTGCTGCCGTCGGGGGGGGCACTGAAGCTTTCTTT. It yields the protein CSAAVGGGTEAFF.